The 27 T cell receptor beta chains below come from one sample, sequenced in a study of cytomegalovirus exposure and HLA in healthy donors. The PCR had 60 Vbeta and 13 Jbeta primers. Measured with immunoSEQ multiplex PCR; TCRdb has only the in-frame clones, and not every one. The sample includes over 150,000 clones, roughly 85% of them seen just once. The sequenced sample was PBMCs. The receptors originated from a woman in her fifties or sixties in good health and CMV-seronegative.

The chain couples TRBV5-4 to TRBJ1-2; 8 bases map to TRBD1. The CDR3 runs to 13 residues. Per germline, CDR1 SGHNT and CDR2 YYREEE (reference sequence). J gave up 4 bases and V 4 bases, and 3 bases lay outside the gene matches. The CDR3 DNA reads TGTGCCAGCAGCCCGGGACAGGCCTATGGCTACACCTTC. This codes for CASSPGQAYGYTF.

CDR3 DNA: TGTGCCAGCAGCTTGGGTGGGTTTACAGGGAGTAACACTGAAGCTTTCTTT. Encoded protein: CASSLGGFTGSNTEAFF. V and J are TRBV5-6 and TRBJ1-1, with a weak D call TRBD1 (6 bases). Trimming removed 0 bases at V and 2 bases at J, with 17 bases between. CDR1 is SGHDT, CDR2 YYEEEE, per germline. The CDR3 is 17 amino acids.

The V and J genes are TRBV5-1 and TRBJ2-4; D unresolved. Trimming pared 2 bases from V and 7 bases from J, leaving 13 bases between. CDR3 length equals 14 residues. CDR1 is SGHRS and CDR2 is YFSETQ in the germline V gene. This CDR3 reads CASSFDPSKNIQYF. CDR3 nucleotide sequence: TGCGCCAGCAGCTTCGATCCGAGTAAGAACATTCAGTACTTC.

In DNA, the CDR3 is TGCAGTGCTCCGCGGGGCAATGAGCAGTTCTTC. Amino acid sequence: CSAPRGNEQFF. This chain uses TRBV20-1 with TRBJ2-1; perhaps TRBD2 as D (6 bases). There are 11 residues in the CDR3. Germline V CDR1 and CDR2: DFQATT, SNEGSKA (reference sequence). V was shortened by 5 bases and J by 6 bases, with 8 bases between the two germline ends.

This clone was observed a few times. J is TRBJ1-2 and V is TRBV4-1, with D perhaps TRBD1 (5 bases). The V gene's germline CDR1 is MGHRA and CDR2 YSYEKL. V was clipped by 0 bases and J by 7 bases, with 9 bases between them. The CDR3 runs to 13 residues. The CDR3 region is CASSQDPGFGYTF. The CDR3 DNA reads as TGCGCCAGCAGCCAAGATCCAGGGTTTGGCTACACCTTC.

The chain uses TRBV5-1 and TRBJ2-3; TRBD2 aligns across 9 bases. The CDR3 is 14 residues long. Germline assignment: CDR1 SGHRS and CDR2 YFSETQ. Unmatched junction bases numbered 4, after V lost 3 bases and J lost 5 bases. The CDR3 nucleotides read TGCGCCAGCAGCTCGGGACTAGCAGGAGATACGCAGTATTTT. As protein: CASSSGLAGDTQYF.

The chain couples TRBV4-3 to TRBJ1-2, with D unclear. CDR3 size: 11 residues. Germline V lookup: CDR1 LGHNA, CDR2 YSLEER. The germline V and J ends were trimmed by 1 base and 14 bases, with 11 bases remaining between them. In DNA, the CDR3 is TGCGCCAGCAGCCAAGGCACAGCCCCTACCTTC. Residues: CASSQGTAPTF.

The chain uses TRBV6-5 and TRBJ1-3; 7 bases fit TRBD1. The junction had 4 bases not matched to a gene; V was cut back by 6 bases and J by 2 bases. The germline V gene encodes CDR1 MNHEY and CDR2 SVGAGI. The CDR3 has 14 amino acids. This CDR3 reads CASSKQGTGNTIYF. CDR3 bases: TGTGCCAGCAGCAAACAGGGGACTGGAAACACCATATATTTT.

As regards this clone: The sample carries other DNA sequences with the same CDR3. This chain joins TRBV5-5 and TRBJ1-5; a possible D gene is TRBD1 (5 bases). Germline CDR1 SGHKS, CDR2 YYEKEE (reference sequence). This CDR3 contains 14 residues. Trimming removed 4 bases at V and 5 bases at J, with 13 bases between. The CDR3 region has the DNA TGTGCCAGCAGCCTCACCGGAGGGGATCAGCCCCAGCATTTT. Protein product: CASSLTGGDQPQHF.

A few counts support this clone. The chain uses TRBV19 and TRBJ1-3; 7 bases agree with TRBD1. The CDR3 length is 15 residues. From germline, CDR1 is LNHDA and CDR2 SQIVND (reference sequence). V shed 3 bases, J shed 4 bases, and the junction held 6 bases outside the gene matches. DNA of the CDR3: TGTGCCAGTAGTATCGGTAGGGGGCCCGGAAACACCATATATTTT. Translated, it gives CASSIGRGPGNTIYF.

The chain carries TRBV6-1 and TRBJ1-6, with D unresolved. The CDR3 is 16 residues long. Germline lookup yields CDR1 MNHNS and CDR2 SASEGT. Trimming removed 2 bases from V and 0 bases from J, with 8 bases in between. The CDR3 sequence is CASSELGGSYNSPLHF. The CDR3 DNA reads TGTGCCAGCAGTGAATTGGGAGGCTCCTATAATTCACCCCTCCACTTT.

V usage is TRBV4-3 and J usage is TRBJ1-5, with unresolved D. Trimming removed 0 bases from V and 5 bases from J, with 5 bases in between. This CDR3 region has 13 residues. The germline CDR1 and CDR2 sequences are LGHNA and YSLEER. As DNA, the CDR3 is TGCGCCAGCAGCCAAGATCTCCATCAGCCCCAGCATTTT. This gives the protein CASSQDLHQPQHF.

This sequence joins TRBV10-2 and TRBJ1-2; D might be TRBD1 (5 bases). There are 14 residues in the CDR3. CDR1 and CDR2 from the germline V gene are WSHSY and SAAADI. V lost 2 bases to trimming and J lost 4 bases, with 11 bases between them. The CDR3 bases are TGCGCCAGCAGTGAGGCGCGGGGCCCCTATGGCTACACCTTC. It encodes CASSEARGPYGYTF.

Of note for this clone: Other DNA sequences in the sample encode the same CDR3. The J gene is TRBJ2-7, the V gene TRBV4-3; tentatively, D is TRBD1 (5 bases). The V end was cut by 0 bases, the J end by 3 bases, with 12 bases between. Germline loops: CDR1 LGHNA, CDR2 YSLEER. The CDR3 has 15 residues. The CDR3 is CASSQDRGSSYEQYF. CDR3 nucleotides: TGCGCCAGCAGCCAAGATAGGGGCAGCAGCTACGAGCAGTACTTC.

The V call is TRBV6-1, the J call TRBJ1-6; unclear D gene. The V gene lost 2 bases and the J gene lost 6 bases, with 8 bases spanning the gap. The CDR3 is 14 amino acids. The germline gives CDR1 MNHNS, CDR2 SASEGT. The CDR3 here is CASSELLINSPLHF. Here the CDR3 DNA reads TGTGCCAGCAGTGAATTGTTAATTAATTCACCCCTCCACTTT.

The CDR3 spells CASSPLFGGDDSETQYF. In DNA form, the CDR3 reads TGTGCCAGCAGCCCCCTATTTGGGGGCGATGATTCGGAGACCCAGTACTTC. The chain joins TRBV7-9 to TRBJ2-5; a possible D gene is TRBD1 (6 bases). CDR3 length equals 17 residues. CDR1 is SEHNR and CDR2 is FQNEAQ in the germline V gene (reference sequence). V lost 5 bases and J lost 5, with 24 bases in between.

The chain is built from TRBV5-1 and TRBJ2-5; 8 nucleotides agree with TRBD2. This CDR3 is built from 15 residues. Germline CDR1 SGHRS, CDR2 YFSETQ. V was pared by 4 bases and J by 5 bases, with 10 bases of the junction left unmatched. This CDR3 is CASSPSGGGGETQYF. DNA of the CDR3: TGCGCCAGCAGCCCAAGCGGGGGTGGTGGGGAGACCCAGTACTTC.

This rearrangement joins TRBV28 to TRBJ1-1; D perhaps matches TRBD1 (6 bases). The CDR3 is 13 amino acids. The germline V gene has CDR1 MDHEN and CDR2 SYDVKM. V dropped 6 bases and J dropped 3 bases, with 11 bases sitting between them. CDR3 in amino acids: CASRIQGYTEAFF. The CDR3 DNA sequence: TGTGCCAGCAGGATACAGGGATACACTGAAGCTTTCTTT. Full variable domain (outside the CDR3, taken from reference TRBV28 and TRBJ1-1): DVKVTQSSRYLVKRTGEKVFLECVQDMDHENMFWYRQDPGLGLRLIYFSYDVKMKEKGDIPEGYSVSREKKERFSLILESASTNQTSMYLCASRIQGYTEAFFGQGTRLTVV.

This clone was recorded only once. J is TRBJ2-4 and V is TRBV28, with D perhaps matching TRBD2 (6 bases). Trimming left V 1 base short and J 1 base short, with 8 bases between. Per germline, CDR1 MDHEN and CDR2 SYDVKM. This CDR3 contains 15 residues. The CDR3 spells CASSLSGSAKNIQYF. In DNA, the CDR3 is TGTGCCAGCAGTTTATCCGGGAGTGCCAAAAACATTCAGTACTTC.

CDR3 amino acids: CASSSAGGVYEQYF. The CDR3, as DNA: TGTGCCAGCAGTTCCGCGGGAGGCGTCTACGAGCAGTACTTC. The chain combines TRBV27 with TRBJ2-7; the match to TRBD2 covers 8 bases. V was pared by 4 bases and J by 3 bases, with 5 bases of the junction left unmatched. The CDR3 totals 14 residues. CDR1 and CDR2 (germline): MNHEY, SMNVEV (reference sequence).

The chain links TRBV4-3 to TRBJ1-4; D possibly corresponds to TRBD1 (5 bases). The V end was cut by 0 bases, the J end by 5 bases, with 13 bases between. CDR1 is LGHNA and CDR2 is YSLEER in the germline V gene. The CDR3 has 16 residues. The CDR3 nucleotides read TGCGCCAGCAGCCAAGAAAGAGCGGGGGGAAATGAAAAACTGTTTTTT. Protein sequence: CASSQERAGGNEKLFF.

The sample holds a few counts of this clone. V gene TRBV10-1 combines with J gene TRBJ2-7, with TRBD2 matching over 12 bases. With 4 bases clipped from V and 7 bases from J, the junction kept 8 bases outside the gene matches. This CDR3 has 15 residues. The V gene's germline CDR1 is WNHNN and CDR2 SYGVQD (reference sequence). The CDR3 spells CASSADLAGGGEQYF. The CDR3 bases are TGCGCCAGCAGTGCGGATCTAGCGGGGGGGGGAGAGCAGTACTTC.

This clone was detected only a few times. This chain connects TRBV6-4 to TRBJ1-2; no reliable D call. CDR1 MRHNA and CDR2 SNTAGT come from the germline V gene. V lost 8 bases, J lost 6 bases, and 19 bases lay in between. The CDR3 length is 14 residues. This CDR3 is CASRIAGMNDGYTF. DNA for the CDR3: TGTGCCAGCCGGATAGCGGGGATGAATGATGGCTACACCTTC.

The chain joins TRBV27 to TRBJ1-4; TRBD1 agrees at 8 bases. There are 16 residues in the CDR3. The ends lost 5 bases at V and 7 bases at J; junction bases unmatched: 12. CDR1 and CDR2 from the germline V gene are MNHEY and SMNVEV (reference sequence). CDR3 residues: CASSTRQNRGSEKLFF. CDR3 coding DNA: TGTGCCAGCAGTACCAGACAGAACAGGGGGAGTGAAAAACTGTTTTTT.

The chain combines TRBV2 with TRBJ2-3, with 9 bases aligning to TRBD2. The CDR3 contains 15 residues. Trimming at V came to 6 bases and at J to 1 base, leaving 5 bases not matched to a gene. Germline CDR1 is SNHLY and CDR2 is FYNNEI. The CDR3 DNA reads as TGTGCCAGCAGGGTGTTAGCGGGAGGCACAGATACGCAGTATTTT. Its translation: CASRVLAGGTDTQYF.

In this sample, this clone turned up a few times. The chain links TRBV7-9 to TRBJ2-1, with 7 bases identical to TRBD2. Germline-derived CDR1 and CDR2 are SEHNR and FQNEAQ (reference sequence). CDR3 length equals 17 residues. V gave up 5 bases and J gave up 9 bases; unmatched junction bases: 19. Here the CDR3 DNA reads TGTGCCAGCAGCACGACGGGGCGTAAAAAGCCGGGAGGTGAGCAGTTCTTC. It yields the protein CASSTTGRKKPGGEQFF.

The chain links TRBV19 to TRBJ2-3, with TRBD2 matching over 12 bases. The germline gives CDR1 LNHDA, CDR2 SQIVND (reference sequence). The CDR3 spans 17 residues. V was clipped by 5 bases and J by 0 bases; unmatched bases: 6. This CDR3 is CASSPLAGGVSTDTQYF. CDR3 DNA: TGTGCCAGTAGTCCCCTAGCGGGGGGGGTGAGCACAGATACGCAGTATTTT.